This is a list of T cell receptor beta chains from one sample in a study of T cell repertoires in cytomegalovirus infection. TCRdb itself ran the reads through MiXCR, one entry per CDR3 protein. The table records around 740,000 distinct CDR3 sequences, 35% to 45% of them present only once. Sequenced sample: PBMCs. The receptors here all came from a human donor in good health (CMV status not recorded). Some clones in this sample may be carry-over from other donors' samples. Both conserved end residues are part of each CDR3. Fields, in order: D gene, clone size, J gene, V gene, CDR3 DNA, CDR3 protein. D genes are given only for firm matches. Size is omitted from some rows. Given values are once, few, many or a class for expanded clones.

>NA|few|TRBJ2-5|TRBV20-1
TGCAGTGCCCGCCCCGGGGAGACCCAGTACTTC
CSARPGETQYF
>TRBD1|NA|TRBJ1-2|TRBV4-1
TGCGCCAGCAGCCAAGCTGACAGGGGGCATTATGGCTACACCTTC
CASSQADRGHYGYTF
>NA|NA|TRBJ2-1|TRBV24-1
TGTGCCACCAATGTTCCAATTCTGGAGCGCGCCAATGAGCAGTTCTTC
CATNVPILERANEQFF
>TRBD2|few|TRBJ2-2|TRBV11-2
TGTGCCAGCAGCGACTCGGTGCTAGCGGCGAACACCGGGGAGCTGTTTTTT
CASSDSVLAANTGELFF
>TRBD1|few|TRBJ1-2|TRBV18
TGTGCCAGCTCATGGGGGACAGCCTATGGCTACACCTTC
CASSWGTAYGYTF
>NA|NA|TRBJ1-2|TRBV19
TGTGCCAGTAGTTTACAGCCAGGAGCTAACTATGGCTACACCTTC
CASSLQPGANYGYTF
>NA|NA|TRBJ1-1|TRBV5-5
TGTGCCAGCAGCCCCACGGGGAGTGAAGCTTTCTTT
CASSPTGSEAFF
>TRBD2|few|TRBJ2-1|TRBV7-9
TGTGCCAGCAGCTCGACTAGCGGGAGCAACAATGAGCAGTTCTTC
CASSSTSGSNNEQFF
>NA|NA|TRBJ1-2|TRBV6-2/TRBV6-3
TGTGCCAGCAGTTTAGGCGCCTCCGGAAGCCCTTCAAACTATGGCTACAACTTC
CASSLGASGSPSNYGYNF
>NA|few|TRBJ1-4|TRBV19
TGTGCCAGTTCGGACAGAGTTACTGAAAAACTGTTTTTT
CASSDRVTEKLFF
>NA|few|TRBJ2-1|TRBV7-9
TGTGCCACCGAGGCAGACGAGCAGTTCTTC
CATEADEQFF
>NA|NA|TRBJ1-1|TRBV10-3
TGTGCCATTTCCCGGGGGTTGAACACTGAAGCTTTCTTT
CAISRGLNTEAFF
>NA|few|TRBJ2-6|TRBV27
TGTGCCAGCGGGGGGTGGGGTAGTGGGGCCAACGTCCTGACTTTC
CASGGWGSGANVLTF
>TRBD1|few|TRBJ2-7|TRBV27
TGTGCCAGCGGGAAGACAGGGAAGGACGAGCAGTACTTC
CASGKTGKDEQYF
>TRBD2|NA|TRBJ2-7|TRBV20-1
TGCAGTGCTAGAGTGGGGGGGAACTCCTACGAGCAGTACTTC
CSARVGGNSYEQYF
>NA|NA|TRBJ1-5|TRBV12-3/TRBV12-4
TGTGCCAGCAGTTTGGTTCCTCTATTGAGCAATCAGCCCCAGCATTTT
CASSLVPLLSNQPQHF
>TRBD1|few|TRBJ2-3|TRBV11-3
TGTGCCAGCAGCTTTCGTGGGACAGGGGAAAATACGCAGTATTTT
CASSFRGTGENTQYF
>NA|NA|TRBJ2-4|TRBV6-1
TGTGCCAGCAGTGACGCAGGGGGGCCCAAAAACATTCAGTACTTC
CASSDAGGPKNIQYF
>TRBD1|few|TRBJ1-2|TRBV6-1
TGTGCCAGCAGTGAGGGGACAGGGTACTATGGCTACACCTTC
CASSEGTGYYGYTF
>NA|many|TRBJ1-2|TRBV28
TGTGCCAGCAGTTTCGCAGGGGTTATCTATGGCTACACCTTC
CASSFAGVIYGYTF
>TRBD1|NA|TRBJ2-5|TRBV11-2
TGTGCCAGCAGCTTAGTGGGACAGGGGCGAGGTACCCAGTACTTC
CASSLVGQGRGTQYF
>NA|NA|TRBJ1-3|TRBV12-3/TRBV12-4
TGTGCCAGCGGGTACAGGACTTCTGGAAACACCATATATTTT
CASGYRTSGNTIYF
>NA|NA|TRBJ2-1|TRBV28
TGTGCCAGCAGACAACTCCAAGTCGGTGACTATGAGAAGTTCTTC
CASRQLQVGDYEKFF
>NA|NA|TRBJ1-5|TRBV7-2
TGTGCCAGCAGCTTATCCTACCCAGGGATTATCAATCAGCCCCAGCATTTT
CASSLSYPGIINQPQHF
>NA|few|TRBJ2-1|TRBV11-2
TGTGCCAGCAGCGGCAGGGGCTGGTTCGACAATGAGCAGTTCTTC
CASSGRGWFDNEQFF
>TRBD2|few|TRBJ2-1|TRBV4-2
TGTGCCAGCAGCCAAGATAAACTAGCGGGAGCTGAGCAGTTCTTC
CASSQDKLAGAEQFF
>NA|NA|TRBJ2-1|TRBV6-1
TGTGCCAGCGAGGGCCTTTCGAATGAGCAGTTCTTC
CASEGLSNEQFF
>NA|once|TRBJ1-1|TRBV11-1
TGTGCCAGCAGCTTGGGACCCTCACACACTGAAGCTTTCTTT
CASSLGPSHTEAFF
>TRBD2|few|TRBJ2-1|TRBV24-1
TGTGCCACCAGTGAGCGGGAGTCCTACAATGAGCAGTTCTTC
CATSERESYNEQFF
>NA|NA|TRBJ2-7|TRBV9
TGTGCCAGCAGCCCCGACGAATCTCTCTACGAGCAGTACTTC
CASSPDESLYEQYF
>NA|NA|TRBJ1-2|TRBV5-4
TGTGCCAGCAGCTTGTTCTTCCGCCAGTCCTATGGCTACACCTTC
CASSLFFRQSYGYTF
>TRBD1|NA|TRBJ1-5|TRBV19
TGTGCCAGTAGTATCGCGGGACAGGGTGCTCAGCCCCAGCATTTT
CASSIAGQGAQPQHF
>TRBD2|few|TRBJ2-2|TRBV28
TGTGCCAGCAGCAGCATCGACCCCACTAGCGGGGGGACTCAGCGAGACACCGGGGAGCTGTTTTTT
CASSSIDPTSGGTQRDTGELFF
>NA|NA|TRBJ2-2|TRBV28
TGTGCCAGCAGGGAGGGGAGGGGGCGCACCGGGGAGCTGTTTTTT
CASREGRGRTGELFF
>NA|NA|TRBJ2-1|TRBV7-8
TGTGCCAGCAGCTTGGAGAGGCGGGACGAGCAGTTCTTC
CASSLERRDEQFF
>NA|NA|TRBJ1-5|TRBV20-1
TGCAGTGCTAGCCCGACAGCTTATCAGCCCCAGCATTTT
CSASPTAYQPQHF
>NA|NA|TRBJ1-6|TRBV11-2
TGTGCCAGCAGCGGACGGTTCAGCTCCTATAATTCACCCCTCCACTTT
CASSGRFSSYNSPLHF
>TRBD2|few|TRBJ2-2|TRBV28
TGTGCCAGCAGTTTCGGGCTAGCGGACCCCGAGAACACCGGGGAGCTGTTTTTT
CASSFGLADPENTGELFF
>NA|NA|TRBJ2-3|TRBV2
TGTGCCGGGTCGAAATTGGATACGCAGTATTTT
CAGSKLDTQYF
>TRBD1|NA|TRBJ1-6|TRBV4-1
TGCGCCAGCAGCCAAGATTGGGACAGGGGAGGTAATTCACCCCTCCACTTT
CASSQDWDRGGNSPLHF
>TRBD1|NA|TRBJ1-5|TRBV5-5
TGTGCCAGCAGCCCCCAGGGACAGGGGGCGGATCAGCCCCAGCATTTT
CASSPQGQGADQPQHF
>TRBD1|NA|TRBJ2-5|TRBV19
TGTGCCAGTAGTGGCGGGACAGGTAGTCGACAAGAGACCCAGTACTTC
CASSGGTGSRQETQYF
>NA|NA|TRBJ1-5|TRBV2
TGTGCCAGCACCCCCACCCCGGCGGCTAGCAATCAGCCCCAGCATTTT
CASTPTPAASNQPQHF
>TRBD1|NA|TRBJ2-1|TRBV5-1
TGCGCCAGCAGCCCGACCGGGACAGGGACCAATGAGCAGTTCTTC
CASSPTGTGTNEQFF
>NA|few|TRBJ1-5|TRBV6-5
TGTGCCAGCAGTTACGGGGCAGGCGTTAAGTGGTTACTGAGGAGCAATCAGCCCCAGCATTTT
CASSYGAGVKWLLRSNQPQHF
>NA|NA|TRBJ2-1|TRBV6-6
TGTGCCAGCAGTTCCCTACCCGTAGCGTCCCAGTTCTTC
CASSSLPVASQFF
>TRBD2|many|TRBJ2-7|TRBV7-2
TGTGCCAGCAGCTTAGCGGCCGGGACTAGCGGACTAGGCTCCTACGAGCAGTACTTC
CASSLAAGTSGLGSYEQYF
>NA|NA|TRBJ1-5|TRBV2
TGTGCCAGCAGTGGAGACAGTTCCCGGCAGCCCCAGCATTTT
CASSGDSSRQPQHF
>NA|many|TRBJ1-2|TRBV7-9
TGTGCCAGCAGCTTCGCAGAAACCTATGGCTACACCTTC
CASSFAETYGYTF